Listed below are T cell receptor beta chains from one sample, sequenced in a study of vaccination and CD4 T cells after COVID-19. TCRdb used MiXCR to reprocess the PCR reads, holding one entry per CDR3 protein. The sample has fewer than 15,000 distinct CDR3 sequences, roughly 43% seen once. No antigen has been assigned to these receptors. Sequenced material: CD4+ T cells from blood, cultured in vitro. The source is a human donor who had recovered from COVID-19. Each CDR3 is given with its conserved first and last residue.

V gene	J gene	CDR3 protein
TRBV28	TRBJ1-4	CASSSSGTSEKLFF
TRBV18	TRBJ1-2	CASSPGGGNGYTF
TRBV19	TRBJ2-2	CASSSGGLPGELFF
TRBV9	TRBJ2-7	CASSAGALNYEQYF
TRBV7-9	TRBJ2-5	CASSFLGLAEETQYF
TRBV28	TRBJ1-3	CASVTGGYSGNTIYF
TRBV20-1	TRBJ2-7	CSARGSDRREVYEQYF
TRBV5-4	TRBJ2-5	CASSLGQRLQETQYF
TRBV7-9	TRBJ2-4	CASSLSGGNIQYF
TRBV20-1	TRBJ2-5	CSARPVGDGETQYF
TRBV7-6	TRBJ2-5	CASSSRGETQYF
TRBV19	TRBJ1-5	CASSIDKYSNQPQHF
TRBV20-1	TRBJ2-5	CSAREREQETQYF
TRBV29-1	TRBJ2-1	CSVEAGLAGGHNEQFF
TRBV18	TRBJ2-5	CASSPGPLPDQETQYF
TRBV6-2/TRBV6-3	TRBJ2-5	CASSPGRGAGLETQYF
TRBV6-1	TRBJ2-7	CASSEEGTGAYEQYF
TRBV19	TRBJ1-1	CASRRRRSDNTEAFF
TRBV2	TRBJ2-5	CASSEKHVQETQYF
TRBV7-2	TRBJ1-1	CASSLLGVGKNTEAFF
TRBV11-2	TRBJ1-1	CASSSRARGTEAFF
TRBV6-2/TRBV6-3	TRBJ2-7	CASSAAYSSGYEQYF
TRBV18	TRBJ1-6	CASSPGDRGRDSPLHF
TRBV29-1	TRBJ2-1	CSVILAGGDYNEQFF
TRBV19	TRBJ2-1	CASSIEGRGLAGDTNEQFF
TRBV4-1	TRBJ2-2	CASSTGQGAPNTGELFF
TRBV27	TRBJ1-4	CASTAGATNEKLFF
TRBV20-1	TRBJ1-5	CSARGTGTAYSNQPQHF
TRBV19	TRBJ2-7	CASSIQPGSYEQYF
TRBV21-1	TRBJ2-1	CASSTYRANNEQFF
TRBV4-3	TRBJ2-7	CASSQDWTSGGEQYF
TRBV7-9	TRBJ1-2	CASSLNQGAEGYIF
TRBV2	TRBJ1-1	CASSEAAAGGRTEAFF